The rows below give T cell receptor beta chains drawn from one sample of a study of cytomegalovirus exposure and HLA in healthy donors. This table comes from immunoSEQ multiplex PCR, and its TCRdb copy is limited to in-frame clones, with some not included. The sample records a few hundred thousand clones, more than 80% being singletons. Input material: PBMCs. These TCRs come from a man aged 25 to 45 in good health and CMV-seronegative. CDR3s include the opening cysteine and the closing phenylalanine or tryptophan. A D gene is named only where the DNA matches it firmly. Clone size is not always given. Where it is, it says once, few, many or a class for expanded clones.

j_gene: TRBJ1-4; d_gene: NA; abundance: NA; v_gene: TRBV7-9; CDR3nt: TGTTCCAGCAGCCCGCCGGGGGACGGACTGTTTTTT; CDR3aa: CSSSPPGDGLFF
j_gene: TRBJ1-1; d_gene: NA; abundance: NA; v_gene: TRBV7-2; CDR3nt: TGTGCCAGCAGCTTAGTTGGCCAGGGGAACACTGAAGCTTTCTTT; CDR3aa: CASSLVGQGNTEAFF
j_gene: TRBJ1-2; d_gene: NA; abundance: NA; v_gene: TRBV9; CDR3nt: TGTGCCAGCAGCGTAGCACAGAGCGGCTATGGCTACACCTTC; CDR3aa: CASSVAQSGYGYTF
j_gene: TRBJ2-6; d_gene: TRBD1; abundance: NA; v_gene: TRBV9; CDR3nt: TGTGCCAGCAGCCGTTGGACAGGGGACTCCGGGGCCAGCGTCCTGACTTTC; CDR3aa: CASSRWTGDSGASVLTF
j_gene: TRBJ1-1; d_gene: NA; abundance: NA; v_gene: TRBV23-1; CDR3nt: TGCGCCAGCAGTCAATCTTGCGGGATTAACACTGAAGCTTTCTTT; CDR3aa: CASSQSCGINTEAFF
j_gene: TRBJ2-5; d_gene: NA; abundance: NA; v_gene: TRBV18; CDR3nt: TGTGCCAGCTCACCAAAGGGGACTTTCCAAGAGACCCAGTACTTC; CDR3aa: CASSPKGTFQETQYF
j_gene: TRBJ1-2; d_gene: NA; abundance: NA; v_gene: TRBV10-2; CDR3nt: TGCGCCAGCAGTGAGGTTGGGGCAGTGAATGACTATGGCTACACCTTC; CDR3aa: CASSEVGAVNDYGYTF
j_gene: TRBJ2-7; d_gene: TRBD1; abundance: NA; v_gene: TRBV28; CDR3nt: TGTGCCAGCGGCTCACCCCGGGACAGGAGATACGAGCAGTACTTC; CDR3aa: CASGSPRDRRYEQYF
j_gene: TRBJ2-1; d_gene: TRBD2; abundance: NA; v_gene: TRBV2; CDR3nt: TGTGCCAGCAGGATGACTAGCGGGGGGGCCAATGAGCAGTTCTTC; CDR3aa: CASRMTSGGANEQFF
j_gene: TRBJ2-1; d_gene: TRBD1; abundance: NA; v_gene: TRBV7-6; CDR3nt: TGTGCCAGCAGCTTCAACAGGGGAGAGGGGTACAATGAGCAGTTCTTC; CDR3aa: CASSFNRGEGYNEQFF
j_gene: TRBJ2-5; d_gene: NA; abundance: NA; v_gene: TRBV29-1; CDR3nt: TGCAGCGTCTCAAAGGGGGCGGGGTCTGAGACCCAGTACTTC; CDR3aa: CSVSKGAGSETQYF
j_gene: TRBJ2-3; d_gene: NA; abundance: NA; v_gene: TRBV5-1; CDR3nt: TGCGCCAGCAGCTTTAAAGAGGACATTGGAGATACGCAGTATTTT; CDR3aa: CASSFKEDIGDTQYF
j_gene: TRBJ2-7; d_gene: TRBD2; abundance: NA; v_gene: TRBV5-1; CDR3nt: TGCGCCAGCAGCCCGGGTTCGGGGGGTTCGGGCGAGCAGTACTTC; CDR3aa: CASSPGSGGSGEQYF
j_gene: TRBJ2-7; d_gene: NA; abundance: NA; v_gene: TRBV28; CDR3nt: TGTGCCAGCAGTGTTGTCAATTCCTACGAGCAGTACTTC; CDR3aa: CASSVVNSYEQYF
j_gene: TRBJ2-7; d_gene: NA; abundance: NA; v_gene: TRBV6-4; CDR3nt: TGTGCCAGCAAGCTAGCCTACGAGCAGTACTTC; CDR3aa: CASKLAYEQYF
j_gene: TRBJ1-2; d_gene: NA; abundance: NA; v_gene: TRBV5-1; CDR3nt: TGCGCCAGCAGCGTGTGGGCCCCAGGGTCCAACTATGGCTACACCTTC; CDR3aa: CASSVWAPGSNYGYTF
j_gene: TRBJ2-1; d_gene: TRBD2; abundance: NA; v_gene: TRBV4-3; CDR3nt: TGCGCCAGCAGCCAAGATGTCACTAGCGGGGGTGATGAGCAGTTCTTC; CDR3aa: CASSQDVTSGGDEQFF
j_gene: TRBJ2-7; d_gene: TRBD2; abundance: NA; v_gene: TRBV5-1; CDR3nt: TGCGCCAGCAGCCCAACAGGCACGGGGGGTTACGAGCAGTACTTC; CDR3aa: CASSPTGTGGYEQYF
j_gene: TRBJ1-6; d_gene: NA; abundance: NA; v_gene: TRBV5-1; CDR3nt: TGCGCCAGCAGCCCCGACAGGCTCAGGGATTCACCCCTCCACTTT; CDR3aa: CASSPDRLRDSPLHF
j_gene: TRBJ1-4; d_gene: NA; abundance: NA; v_gene: TRBV13; CDR3nt: TGTGCCAGCAGCGTCGCAGGGGAGTTAGACGAAAAACTGTTTTTT; CDR3aa: CASSVAGELDEKLFF
j_gene: TRBJ2-2; d_gene: NA; abundance: NA; v_gene: TRBV25-1; CDR3nt: TGTGCCAGCAGTGAATATGGGGGCCGGGAGCTGTTTTTT; CDR3aa: CASSEYGGRELFF
j_gene: TRBJ2-3; d_gene: TRBD2; abundance: few; v_gene: TRBV2; CDR3nt: TGTGCCAGCAGTGAACGGGGATCAGCGGGGGGGACAGATACGCAGTATTTT; CDR3aa: CASSERGSAGGTDTQYF
j_gene: TRBJ1-4; d_gene: NA; abundance: NA; v_gene: TRBV4-1; CDR3nt: TGCGCCAGCAGCCAACTTCCGTGGGGGGGAGCTAATGAAAAACTGTTTTTT; CDR3aa: CASSQLPWGGANEKLFF
j_gene: TRBJ2-7; d_gene: NA; abundance: once; v_gene: TRBV7-2; CDR3nt: TGTGCCAGCAGCTTAGCGGGGGGGCCCGAGCAGTACTTC; CDR3aa: CASSLAGGPEQYF
j_gene: TRBJ2-7; d_gene: TRBD1; abundance: NA; v_gene: TRBV18; CDR3nt: TGTGCCAGCTCACCACCTAAGCTAGGGGGCGACGAGCAGTACTTC; CDR3aa: CASSPPKLGGDEQYF
j_gene: TRBJ1-6; d_gene: NA; abundance: NA; v_gene: TRBV30; CDR3nt: TGTGCCTGGAGTGAGGGGCAACGGGGGGGAAATTCACCCCTCCACTTT; CDR3aa: CAWSEGQRGGNSPLHF
j_gene: TRBJ1-1; d_gene: NA; abundance: medium-sized; v_gene: TRBV6-5; CDR3nt: TGTGCCAGCCTAGTCGGGACACAAGGGGACACTGAAGCTTTCTTT; CDR3aa: CASLVGTQGDTEAFF
j_gene: TRBJ2-7; d_gene: TRBD1; abundance: NA; v_gene: TRBV29-1; CDR3nt: TGCAGCGTCGCGACCGGGACAGCCACCTACGAGCAGTACTTC; CDR3aa: CSVATGTATYEQYF
j_gene: TRBJ2-7; d_gene: NA; abundance: NA; v_gene: TRBV28; CDR3nt: TGTGCCAGCAGTTTCGGGGGTAAGAGTTACGAGCAGTACTTC; CDR3aa: CASSFGGKSYEQYF
j_gene: TRBJ1-4; d_gene: TRBD1; abundance: few; v_gene: TRBV27; CDR3nt: TGTGCCAGCAGTTTAATCACAGGGGTTAGTGAAAAACTGTTTTTT; CDR3aa: CASSLITGVSEKLFF
j_gene: TRBJ2-5; d_gene: TRBD2; abundance: NA; v_gene: TRBV13; CDR3nt: TGTGCCAGCAGCTACGGACTAGCGGTAGGTCAAGAGACCCAGTACTTC; CDR3aa: CASSYGLAVGQETQYF
j_gene: TRBJ2-3; d_gene: NA; abundance: NA; v_gene: TRBV6-1; CDR3nt: TGTGCCAGCAGTGAGACTTACTTTGACACAGATACGCAGTATTTT; CDR3aa: CASSETYFDTDTQYF
j_gene: TRBJ2-5; d_gene: TRBD2; abundance: NA; v_gene: TRBV7-8; CDR3nt: TGTGCCAGCACCAGGGAGGGGACCCAGTACTTC; CDR3aa: CASTREGTQYF
j_gene: TRBJ1-2; d_gene: NA; abundance: NA; v_gene: TRBV19; CDR3nt: TGTGCCAGTAGTATTTCAGGGAATGATGGCTACACCTTC; CDR3aa: CASSISGNDGYTF
j_gene: TRBJ2-7; d_gene: TRBD1; abundance: NA; v_gene: TRBV5-6; CDR3nt: TGTGCCAGCAGCTTGAGACAGGGCCGCTCCTACGAGCAGTACTTC; CDR3aa: CASSLRQGRSYEQYF
j_gene: TRBJ1-2; d_gene: NA; abundance: NA; v_gene: TRBV7-3; CDR3nt: TGTGCCAGCAGCTTAGGCCGACATCGGGGGATCTATGGCTACACCTTC; CDR3aa: CASSLGRHRGIYGYTF
j_gene: TRBJ1-2; d_gene: NA; abundance: once; v_gene: TRBV6-5; CDR3nt: TGTGCCACCTGGCGTCCGGGGCAGGGGTATGGCTACACCTTC; CDR3aa: CATWRPGQGYGYTF
j_gene: TRBJ1-1; d_gene: NA; abundance: NA; v_gene: TRBV2; CDR3nt: TGTGCCAGCAGTGAAGGACTTCGGGGGGGGAACACTGAAGCTTTCTTT; CDR3aa: CASSEGLRGGNTEAFF
j_gene: TRBJ2-4; d_gene: NA; abundance: NA; v_gene: TRBV4-1; CDR3nt: TGCGCCAGCAGCCAAGGGGTCCTTCGGGAAAAAAACATTCAGTACTTC; CDR3aa: CASSQGVLREKNIQYF
j_gene: TRBJ1-1; d_gene: NA; abundance: NA; v_gene: TRBV15; CDR3nt: TGTGCCACCAGCAGGTCCGCGAATATTATGAACACTGAAGCTTTCTTT; CDR3aa: CATSRSANIMNTEAFF
j_gene: TRBJ2-3; d_gene: TRBD1; abundance: NA; v_gene: TRBV5-1; CDR3nt: TGCGCCAGCAGCTTGGGGGGACAGTACCGCGCAGATACGCAGTATTTT; CDR3aa: CASSLGGQYRADTQYF
j_gene: TRBJ2-7; d_gene: TRBD1; abundance: NA; v_gene: TRBV5-1; CDR3nt: TGCGCCAGCAGCTTGGCGGGACAGGGGGTCCACGAGCAGTACTTC; CDR3aa: CASSLAGQGVHEQYF
j_gene: TRBJ2-7; d_gene: TRBD1; abundance: NA; v_gene: TRBV2; CDR3nt: TGTGCCAGCAGTGAGACAGGGGGTTCCTACGAGCAGTACTTC; CDR3aa: CASSETGGSYEQYF
j_gene: TRBJ1-3; d_gene: TRBD1; abundance: NA; v_gene: TRBV5-4; CDR3nt: TGTGCCAGCAGCCTGGACAGGGCCACTGGAAACACCATATATTTT; CDR3aa: CASSLDRATGNTIYF
j_gene: TRBJ1-2; d_gene: NA; abundance: NA; v_gene: TRBV11-1; CDR3nt: TGCGCCAGCAGCTTCGGCGGGGGCGACTATGGCTACACCTTC; CDR3aa: CASSFGGGDYGYTF
j_gene: TRBJ2-2; d_gene: TRBD2; abundance: NA; v_gene: TRBV4-1; CDR3nt: TGCGCCAGCAGCCAAGATTGGCTAGCGGGGGGGCGAACCGGGGAGCTGTTTTTT; CDR3aa: CASSQDWLAGGRTGELFF
j_gene: TRBJ2-3; d_gene: NA; abundance: NA; v_gene: TRBV5-8; CDR3nt: TGTGCCAGCAGCTTGGGCGGAGATACGCAGTATTTT; CDR3aa: CASSLGGDTQYF